One TCR beta chain is described in this entry. Its antigen is unidentified. This sample is part of a study of cytomegalovirus exposure and HLA in healthy donors. Points from the study as a whole: Among the most significant clusters, several appeared linked to common viral pathogens in a later analysis. Later analysis showed most CMV-associated TCR beta chains appearing HLA-restricted.

The PCR ran on 60 Vbeta and 13 Jbeta primers. Sequenced by immunoSEQ multiplex PCR; TCRdb stores in-frame clones only, minus some. The sample has 200,000 to 250,000 clones, 75% to 90% seen once. The sequenced sample was PBMCs. This receptor was taken from a boy between 2 and 10 years old in good health and CMV-seronegative.

CDR3 nucleotide sequence: TGTGCCAGCAGGTCCGGGACAGGAACCTACGAGCAGTACTTC. It specifies CASRSGTGTYEQYF. The chain is built from TRBV6-6 and TRBJ2-7; 8 bases fit TRBD1. Looked up from germline, CDR1 is MNHNY and CDR2 is SVGAGI (reference sequence). The CDR3 runs 14 residues. Trimming took 6 bases from V and 2 from J; bases not matched to a gene: 6.